These T cell receptor beta chains were read from a single sample in a study of blood T cell repertoires in COVID-19. Profiling relied on immunoSEQ multiplex PCR, and the TCRdb table lists in-frame clones only, not all of them. The sample consists of about 90,000 clones, around 93% of them appearing once. Sequenced input: peripheral blood. These TCRs come from a human donor with active COVID-19. The donor label of this sample is uncertain. Both conserved end residues are part of each CDR3. A D gene is named only where the DNA matches it firmly. The size entry is marked missing in some rows and otherwise reads once, few, many or a size class.

J | D | size | V | DNA | CDR3
TRBJ2-7 | - | - | TRBV10-3 | TGTGCCACCACTGTAGGACTTCGGTACGAGCAGTACTTC | CATTVGLRYEQYF
TRBJ2-3 | TRBD2 | once | TRBV5-6 | TGTGCCAGCAGTCTAAGAAGCGGGGGGACAGATACGCAGTATTTT | CASSLRSGGTDTQYF
TRBJ2-3 | TRBD2 | - | TRBV4-1 | TGCGCCAGCAGCCGCCACCCCGGACTAGCGGAAAACACAGATACGCAGTATTTT | CASSRHPGLAENTDTQYF
TRBJ2-5 | TRBD2 | - | TRBV27 | TGTGCCAGCAGTGCTCTAGCGGGGCGGGAGACCCAGTACTTC | CASSALAGRETQYF
TRBJ2-2 | - | - | TRBV24-1 | TGTGCCACCAGTGATGCAGGGTCCACCGGGGAGCTGTTTTTT | CATSDAGSTGELFF
TRBJ2-1 | TRBD1 | - | TRBV5-8 | TGTGCCAGCAGCTTGGGGACAGGTATAATTAATGAGCAGTTCTTC | CASSLGTGIINEQFF
TRBJ1-2 | - | - | TRBV14 | TGTGCCAGCAGCCAAGACGGCCAGGTGGAAGAACCTGACTATGGCTACACCTTC | CASSQDGQVEEPDYGYTF
TRBJ2-1 | TRBD2 | - | TRBV4-1 | TGCGCCAGCAGCCAAGATCCTTTTCGACTAGCGGGGGAGAACTACAATGAGCAGTTCTTC | CASSQDPFRLAGENYNEQFF
TRBJ1-5 | - | - | TRBV28 | TGTGCCAGCAGTCCGCCGACAGGTAACGATCAGCCCCAGCATTTT | CASSPPTGNDQPQHF
TRBJ2-1 | - | - | TRBV18 | TGTGCCAGCTCACCACCGGGGACTGACAATGAGCAGTTCTTC | CASSPPGTDNEQFF
TRBJ2-5 | - | - | TRBV20-1 | TGCAGTGCTAGGACTGAAGAGACCCAGTACTTC | CSARTEETQYF
TRBJ2-1 | TRBD2 | - | TRBV6-4 | TGTGCCAGCAGTGATAAGTCGGCGGGGGGGTACAATGAGCAGTTCTTC | CASSDKSAGGYNEQFF
TRBJ2-2 | - | - | TRBV2 | TGTGCCAGCAGTTTTAAGGGAGGCACCGGGGAGCTGTTTTTT | CASSFKGGTGELFF
TRBJ2-2 | TRBD1 | - | TRBV5-1 | TGCGCCAGCAGCCCGTGGACAGGGGAGACCGGGGAGCTGTTTTTT | CASSPWTGETGELFF
TRBJ2-1 | - | - | TRBV9 | TGTGCCAGCAGCGTAGGAGGAGACAGAAACAATGAGCAGTTCTTC | CASSVGGDRNNEQFF
TRBJ2-1 | TRBD2 | - | TRBV3-1/TRBV3-2 | TGTGCCAGCAGAGGAGAACTAGCGGGGGCCTACAATGAGCAGTTCTTC | CASRGELAGAYNEQFF